The T cell receptor beta chain described here comes from a study of technical replicates of blood from a handful of donors. Libraries were prepared by immunoSEQ multiplex PCR; TCRdb keeps only in-frame clonotypes and omits some of them. The table lists approximately 76,000 clones, approximately 83% of them singletons. What was sequenced was PBMCs. The sequence came from a human donor in good health. Some clones in this sample may be carry-over from other donors' samples.

The CDR3: CASFTGTGFDEQFF. For the CDR3, the DNA is TGTGCCAGCTTCACCGGGACAGGGTTCGATGAGCAGTTCTTC. The genes are TRBV18 and TRBJ2-1, with 9 bases lining up with TRBD1. The germline V gene has CDR1 KGHSH and CDR2 LQKENI. The CDR3 runs 14 residues. Trimming took 7 bases from V and 8 from J; bases not matched to a gene: 9.